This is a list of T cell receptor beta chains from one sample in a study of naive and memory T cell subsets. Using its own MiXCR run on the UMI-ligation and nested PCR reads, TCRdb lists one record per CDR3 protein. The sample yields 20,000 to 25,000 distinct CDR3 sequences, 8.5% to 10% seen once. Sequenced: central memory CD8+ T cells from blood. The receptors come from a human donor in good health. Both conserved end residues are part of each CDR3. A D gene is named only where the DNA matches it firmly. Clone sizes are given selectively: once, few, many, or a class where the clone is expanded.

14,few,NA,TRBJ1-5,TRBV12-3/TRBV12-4,TGTGCCAGCTATGGTTCGGGGGAAAATCAGCCCCAGCATTTT,CASYGSGENQPQHF
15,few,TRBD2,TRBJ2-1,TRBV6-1,TGTGCCAGCAGTGAACTAGCGGGAGGGCCCAATGAGCAGTTCTTC,CASSELAGGPNEQFF
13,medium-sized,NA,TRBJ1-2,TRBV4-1,TGCGCCAGCAGCCAGGAAAACACCTATGGCTACACCTTC,CASSQENTYGYTF
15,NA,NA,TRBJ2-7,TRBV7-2,TGTGCCAGCAACCCGAATTGGGGGAGCTCCTACGAGCAGTACTTC,CASNPNWGSSYEQYF
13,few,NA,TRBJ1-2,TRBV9,TGTGCCAGCAGCCCCCAATCGAACTATGGCTACACCTTC,CASSPQSNYGYTF
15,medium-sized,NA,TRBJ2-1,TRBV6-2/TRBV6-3,TGTGCCAGCACCCCCCCGACTAGTTCTGTTAATGAGCAGTTCTTC,CASTPPTSSVNEQFF
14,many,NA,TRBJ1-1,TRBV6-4,TGTGCCAGCAGTGAGGGGGGAGACACCACTGAAGCTTTCTTT,CASSEGGDTTEAFF
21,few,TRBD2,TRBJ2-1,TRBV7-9,TGTGCCAGCAGGAACACCTGGGGGTCTAGCGGGAGCGAGAGCTCCTACAATGAGCAGTTCTTC,CASRNTWGSSGSESSYNEQFF
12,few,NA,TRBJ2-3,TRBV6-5,TGTGCCAGCAGTCCCCCTGGGGGTACGCAGTATTTT,CASSPPGGTQYF
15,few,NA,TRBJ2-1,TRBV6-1,TGTGCCAGCAGTGAAGAAGGTGGGGGGTACAATGAGCAGTTCTTC,CASSEEGGGYNEQFF
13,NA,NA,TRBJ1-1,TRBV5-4,TGTGCCAGCAGCTTGGATGAGGAAGTTCAAGCTTTCTTT,CASSLDEEVQAFF
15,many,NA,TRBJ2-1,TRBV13,TGTGCCAGCAGCTCAACTACTTCAGCCTACAATGAGCAGTTCTTC,CASSSTTSAYNEQFF
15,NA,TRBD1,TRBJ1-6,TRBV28,TGTGCCACCCTGGACAGGGAGCCCTTTAATTCACCCCTCCACTTT,CATLDREPFNSPLHF